Below, 15 T cell receptor beta chains from the same sample are listed, as sequenced in a study of neurological immune-mediated disorders. Each CDR3 protein is one row after TCRdb ran MiXCR on the 5' RACE reads. This repertoire shows approximately 130,000 distinct CDR3 sequences, roughly 3.2% found once; its top ten account for about 1.2%. Sequences were obtained from PBMCs. These receptor sequences come from a woman younger than 45 with multiple sclerosis.

This clonotype was counted a few times. The CDR3 DNA reads as TGTGCCACCGGACAGATTCTTGGAAACACCATATATTTT. Protein: CATGQILGNTIYF. V and J are TRBV7-6 and TRBJ1-3; TRBD1 might be the D (6 bases). Looked up from germline, CDR1 is SGHVS and CDR2 is FNYEAQ. The CDR3 length is 13 residues. The V and J ends lost 10 bases and 3 bases respectively, with 13 bases between them.

There are many counts of this clonotype. J is TRBJ1-1 and V is TRBV7-8; D is perhaps TRBD1 (5 bases). Germline CDR1 and CDR2: SGHVS and FQNEAQ. This CDR3 is built from 16 residues. V gave up 1 base and J gave up 1 base, with 13 bases separating them. CDR3 bases: TGTGCCAGCAGCTTAGGCCCCGAGGGGTGGAACACTGAAGCTTTCTTT. Translating gives CASSLGPEGWNTEAFF.

This clonotype was recorded at least ten times. The chain is built from TRBV10-3 and TRBJ2-1; 10 nucleotides line up with TRBD2. The CDR3 totals 19 residues. Germline V gene sequence: CDR1 ENHRY, CDR2 SYGVKD. Trimming at V came to 2 bases and at J to 5 bases, leaving 15 bases not matched to a gene. The CDR3 reads CAISEPGASGSSRDNEQFF. The CDR3, as DNA: TGTGCCATCAGTGAGCCAGGGGCTAGCGGGAGCTCCAGGGACAATGAGCAGTTCTTC.

The chain links TRBV7-2 to TRBJ1-4; D is ambiguous. This CDR3 has 16 residues. V shed 1 base and J shed 5 bases, with 14 bases lying between them. Germline V gene data show CDR1 as SGHTA and CDR2 as FQGNSA. The CDR3 DNA reads TGTGCCAGCAGCTTAGGTCACCAGGTCCCAAATGAAAAACTGTTTTTT. This gives the protein CASSLGHQVPNEKLFF.

This clonotype occurred many times. The chain links TRBV10-2 to TRBJ2-1; D is perhaps TRBD1 (6 bases). CDR1 and CDR2 (germline): WSHSY, SAAADI. This CDR3 is 14 amino acids long. V shed 7 bases and J shed 0 bases, with 10 bases lying between them. The CDR3, as DNA: TGCGCCAGCACTCCGGACAGCTCCTACAATGAGCAGTTCTTC. This gives the protein CASTPDSSYNEQFF.

This clonotype was seen many times. The chain has TRBV9 and TRBJ2-3; perhaps D is TRBD1 or TRBD2 (6 bases each). Trimming pared 4 bases from V and 5 bases from J, leaving 17 bases between. Germline CDR1 reads SGDLS; CDR2 reads YYNGEE. The CDR3 runs 15 residues. The CDR3 region has the DNA TGTGCCAGCAGCTTCCGGGGGAGAGGGGGAGATACGCAGTATTTT. Protein sequence: CASSFRGRGGDTQYF.

This clonotype appeared many times. V is TRBV19 and J is TRBJ1-5; a weak D match, TRBD1 (5 bases). The length of the CDR3 is 12 residues. V lost 5 bases and J lost 11, with 13 bases in between. The V gene's germline CDR1 is LNHDA and CDR2 SQIVND (reference sequence). Here the CDR3 DNA reads TGTGCCAGTAGTCATAAGGGGCAGGCCCAGCATTTT. Translation gives CASSHKGQAQHF.

This clonotype was detected ten times or more. V gene TRBV7-2 combines with J gene TRBJ2-7, with 8 bases fitting TRBD2. V lost 4 bases, J lost 4 bases, and 0 bases stayed unmatched. Germline CDR1 and CDR2: SGHTA and FQGNSA. This CDR3 region has 12 residues. This CDR3 reads CASSSSGYEQYF. The DNA of the CDR3 is TGTGCCAGCAGCTCTAGCGGGTACGAGCAGTACTTC.

The table lists this clonotype with many counts. This chain joins TRBV5-1 and TRBJ2-2, with 7 nucleotides matching TRBD2. The germline CDR1 and CDR2 sequences are SGHRS and YFSETQ. The CDR3 loop spans 15 amino acids. J gave up 6 bases and V 4 bases, and 9 bases lay outside the gene matches. CDR3 in DNA: TGCGCCAGCAGCATTAGCGGGCCCCCTTCCGGGGAGCTGTTTTTT. Protein product: CASSISGPPSGELFF.

This clonotype came up many times. The chain is built from TRBV20-1 and TRBJ2-5; 8 bases align to TRBD1. This CDR3 region has 14 residues. Germline loops: CDR1 DFQATT, CDR2 SNEGSKA (reference sequence). J was trimmed by 4 bases and V by 4 bases; bases with no gene match: 8. The CDR3 sequence: CSAIRTGRSETQYF. As DNA, the CDR3 is TGCAGTGCTATACGGACAGGGAGGTCAGAGACCCAGTACTTC.

Notes on this clonotype: This may be a read error: a much more frequent sequence differs by one nucleotide. The chain joins TRBV5-1 to TRBJ2-2; no definite D call. CDR3 size: 14 residues. The V end lost 4 bases, the J end lost 3 bases, and 10 bases lay between the germline ends. Germline CDR1 is SGHRS and CDR2 is YFSETQ. The CDR3 DNA follows: TGCGCCAGCAGCCAATTAGCAGACACCGGGGAGCTGTTTTTT. This encodes CASSQLADTGELFF. The complete variable domain, with remaining parts taken from reference TRBV5-1 and TRBJ2-2, reads KAGVTQTPRYLIKTRGQQVTLSCSPISGHRSVSWYQQTPGQGLQFLFEYFSETQRNKGNFPGRFSGRQFSNSRSEMNVSTLELGDSALYLCASSQLADTGELFFGEGSRLTVL.

This clonotype came up many times. The chain combines TRBV6-5 with TRBJ2-7; D not certain. V was shortened by 6 bases and J by 7 bases, with 13 bases between the two germline ends. The CDR3 loop spans 12 amino acids. Germline-derived CDR1 and CDR2 are MNHEY and SVGAGI. CDR3 bases: TGTGCCAGCAGGGTGGGATCTGGTGAGCAGTACTTC. Its protein is CASRVGSGEQYF.

The J gene is TRBJ2-7, the V gene TRBV20-1; D may be TRBD1 (6 bases). Germline CDR1 reads DFQATT; CDR2 reads SNEGSKA (reference sequence). The CDR3 runs 15 residues. V gave up 3 bases and J gave up 3 bases, with 18 bases separating them. The CDR3 sequence is CSARPGGRAIYEQYF. The CDR3 nucleotides are TGCAGTGCTAGGCCTGGGGGCAGGGCGATCTACGAGCAGTACTTC.

The table lists this clonotype with many counts. The CDR3 spells CASSGGQGDGLGEKLFF. In nucleotides, the CDR3 is TGTGCCAGCAGCGGAGGGCAGGGAGACGGTTTAGGTGAAAAACTGTTTTTT. The chain uses TRBV6-6 and TRBJ1-4, with D possibly being TRBD1 (5 bases). Looked up from germline, CDR1 is MNHNY and CDR2 is SVGAGI (reference sequence). The V end was cut by 6 bases, the J end by 7 bases, with 24 bases between. The CDR3 is 17 amino acids.

The sample holds many counts of this clonotype. This chain uses TRBV20-1 with TRBJ2-1, with 12 bases that match TRBD2. J was trimmed by 7 bases and V by 3 bases; bases with no gene match: 13. The CDR3 runs 17 residues. Germline V CDR1 and CDR2: DFQATT, SNEGSKA (reference sequence). The CDR3 loop is CSASRKVELAGGNEQFF. In nucleotides, the CDR3 is TGCAGTGCTAGTCGGAAGGTAGAACTAGCGGGAGGTAATGAGCAGTTCTTC.